The present TCR beta chain was sequenced within a study of blood T cells in healthy people across ages. V gave up 2 bases and J gave up 4 bases; unmatched junction bases: 10. Germline CDR1 and CDR2: LGHDT and YNNKEL (reference sequence). The CDR3 runs to 17 residues. Then a second PCR, running about 6 to 12 cycles, was carried out with a sample-barcoded 5' primer and a J-beta primer mix. Each cDNA molecule carried a tag from a template-switch adaptor that contained 12 random nucleotides. TCRdb fed the 5' RACE reads into MiXCR, producing one record per CDR3 protein. The table has some 1.5 million distinct CDR3 sequences, 25% to 30% seen once.

The V and J genes are TRBV3-1 and TRBJ2-1; 8 positions agree with TRBD2. The sequence came from a woman under 40 in good health. Sample: blood. CDR3 in DNA: TGTGCCAGCAGCCAACTCCCGGCCGCGGGGGGATACAATGAGCAGTTCTTC. This sequence encodes CASSQLPAAGGYNEQFF.